The clone carrying this T cell receptor (beta chain) turned up a few times. Its antigen is not known. Sequencing used immunoSEQ multiplex PCR; TCRdb keeps in-frame clones, though not all of them. This table holds around 130,000 clones, roughly 83% found once. Germline loops: CDR1 LNHNV, CDR2 YYDKDF (reference sequence). This CDR3 spans 13 amino acids. Trimming stripped 4 bases from V and 7 bases from J, with 11 bases between. The sample belongs to a study of PD-L1 blockade in urothelial cancer. Overall study context: Every 3 weeks, patients received intravenous atezolizumab 1,200 mg, beginning 2014. Prior exposure to chemotherapy in patients amounted to 0 to 3 regimens received. Blood analysis took place 3 weeks (second dose) and 6 weeks after treatment start.

Study-wide findings and caveats: Lower pretreatment blood TCR clonality, under the median, predicted better survival, researchers reported.

Time point defined: pretreatment peripheral blood. V is TRBV15 and J is TRBJ1-5; possibly TRBD1 for D (5 bases). Source: PBMCs, taken around atezolizumab (anti-PD-L1) treatment. The sequence derives from a man aged 50 to 60 with urothelial cancer. CDR3 residues: CATSTGFDQPQHF. CDR3 nucleotide sequence: TGTGCCACCAGCACAGGGTTTGACCAGCCCCAGCATTTT.